One T cell receptor (beta chain) is described in this entry. Per the authors' pipeline: Reference gene primer amplification gave nucleated cell count estimates. Using immunoSEQ multiplex PCR, the repertoire was profiled, and TCRdb retains in-frame clones only, with some absent. V, J and clone size are taken as reported in that table, and D and trimming were inferred from the DNA itself. The sample holds roughly 84,000 clones, around four fifths seen once. This record comes from a study of blood T cell repertoires in COVID-19. Overall study context: Samples representing acute and convalescent COVID-19 were sourced from the United States, Italy and Spain. T cells, B-cell-depleted T cells, or PBMCs provided the cDNA or gDNA that served as material.

The V segment lost 2 bases and the J segment 8 bases; nucleotides outside the gene matches: 8. The CDR3 contains 14 residues. CDR1 is WSHSY and CDR2 is SAAADI in the germline V gene. Sample: peripheral blood. The sequence came from a man at least 80 years old with active or convalescent COVID-19. The chain uses TRBV10-2 and TRBJ1-2; 7 bases fit TRBD1. The CDR3 sequence is CASSEATGRAGYTF. DNA of the CDR3: TGCGCCAGCAGTGAGGCGACAGGGCGAGCAGGCTACACCTTC.